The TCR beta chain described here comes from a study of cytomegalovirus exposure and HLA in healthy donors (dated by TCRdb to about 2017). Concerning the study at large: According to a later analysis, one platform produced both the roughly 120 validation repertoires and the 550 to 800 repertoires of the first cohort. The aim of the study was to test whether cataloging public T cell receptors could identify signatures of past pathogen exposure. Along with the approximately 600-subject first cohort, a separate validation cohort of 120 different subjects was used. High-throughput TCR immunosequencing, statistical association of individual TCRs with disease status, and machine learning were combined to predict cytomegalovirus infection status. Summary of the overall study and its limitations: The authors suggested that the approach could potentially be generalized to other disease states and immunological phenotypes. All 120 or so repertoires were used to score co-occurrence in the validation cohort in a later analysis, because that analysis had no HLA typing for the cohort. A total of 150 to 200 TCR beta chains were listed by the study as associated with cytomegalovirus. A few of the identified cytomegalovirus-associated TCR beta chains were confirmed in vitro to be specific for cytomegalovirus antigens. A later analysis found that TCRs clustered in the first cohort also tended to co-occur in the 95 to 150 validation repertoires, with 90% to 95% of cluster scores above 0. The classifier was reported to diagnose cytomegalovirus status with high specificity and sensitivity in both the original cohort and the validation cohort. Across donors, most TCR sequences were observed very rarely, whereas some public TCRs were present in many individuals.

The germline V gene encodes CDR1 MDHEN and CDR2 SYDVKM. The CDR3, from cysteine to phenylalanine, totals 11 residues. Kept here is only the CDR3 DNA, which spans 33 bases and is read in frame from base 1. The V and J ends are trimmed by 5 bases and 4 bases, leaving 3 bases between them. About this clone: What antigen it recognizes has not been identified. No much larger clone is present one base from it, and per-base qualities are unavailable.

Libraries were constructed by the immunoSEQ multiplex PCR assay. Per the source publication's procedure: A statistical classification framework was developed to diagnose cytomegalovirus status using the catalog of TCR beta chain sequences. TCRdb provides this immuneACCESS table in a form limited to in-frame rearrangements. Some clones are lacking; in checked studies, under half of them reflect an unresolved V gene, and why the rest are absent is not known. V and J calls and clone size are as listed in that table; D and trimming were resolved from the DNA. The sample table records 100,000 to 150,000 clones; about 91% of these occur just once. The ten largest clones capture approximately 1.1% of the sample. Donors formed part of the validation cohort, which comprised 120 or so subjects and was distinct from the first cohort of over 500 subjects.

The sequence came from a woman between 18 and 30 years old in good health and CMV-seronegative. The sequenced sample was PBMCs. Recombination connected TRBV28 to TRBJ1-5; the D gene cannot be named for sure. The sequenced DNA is TGTGCCAGCAGTATAAATCAGCCCCAGCATTTT. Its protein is CASSINQPQHF.